Shown below are 14 T cell receptor beta chains from a single sample sequenced in a study of T cell responses to AZD1222 COVID-19 vaccine. The assay was immunoSEQ multiplex PCR, and TCRdb's table has in-frame clones only and misses some. The profile shows tens of thousands of clones, about 88% of them singletons. The sample here was peripheral blood, taken on day 0 of AZD1222 vaccination. Every receptor here comes from an adult in good health.

J is TRBJ2-1 and V is TRBV4-1; 13 nucleotides match TRBD2. The germline gives CDR1 MGHRA, CDR2 YSYEKL. V lost 1 base, J lost 8 bases, and 11 bases stayed unmatched. The CDR3 covers 18 residues. As DNA, the CDR3 is TGCGCCAGCAGCCAAGCGGATTGGACTAGCGGGGGCTGGGATGAGCAGTTCTTC. Its translation is CASSQADWTSGGWDEQFF.

V is TRBV6-5 and J is TRBJ2-3; 7 nucleotides match TRBD1. Trimming removed 2 bases from V and 4 bases from J; junction bases left unmatched: 6. The germline CDR1 and CDR2 sequences are MNHEY and SVGAGI. This CDR3 is built from 15 residues. The CDR3 DNA sequence: TGTGCCAGCAGTTACATCGCACAGGGGTCAGATACGCAGTATTTT. As protein: CASSYIAQGSDTQYF.

V gene TRBV12-3 or TRBV12-4 combines with J gene TRBJ2-7; possible D gene TRBD1, 5 bases. V was pared by 5 bases and J by 5 bases, with 13 bases between. CDR3 length: 13 amino acids. The CDR3 sequence is CASSVTDPNEQYF. In nucleotides, the CDR3 is TGTGCCAGCAGTGTGACAGACCCTAACGAGCAGTACTTC.

The table lists this clone with a few counts. The chain links TRBV6-1 to TRBJ2-3; unclear D gene. With 3 bases removed from V and 4 bases from J, the gap between germline ends came to 5 bases. CDR1 is MNHNS and CDR2 is SASEGT in the germline V gene. The CDR3 spans 12 residues. The CDR3 here is CASSETADTQYF. The CDR3 coding sequence is TGTGCCAGCAGTGAGACGGCAGATACGCAGTATTTT.

This chain joins TRBV5-6 and TRBJ1-1, with a tentative D call TRBD1 (5 bases). The V gene's germline CDR1 is SGHDT and CDR2 YYEEEE. Between the trimmed V and J ends, which lost 4 bases and 6 bases, there was a span of 16 bases. This CDR3 comprises 14 residues. CDR3 protein: CASSITLRGAEAFF. Written as DNA, the CDR3 is TGTGCCAGCAGCATAACCCTTAGGGGCGCTGAAGCTTTCTTT.

This sequence joins TRBV5-4 and TRBJ2-7; 7 bases fit TRBD1. V lost 3 bases to trimming and J lost 2 bases; unmatched junction nucleotides: 8. This CDR3 comprises 15 residues. Per germline, CDR1 SGHNT and CDR2 YYREEE (reference sequence). Written as DNA, the CDR3 is TGTGCCAGCAGCTCCAAAGGACAGGCGACCTACGAGCAGTACTTC. Protein sequence: CASSSKGQATYEQYF.

The chain uses TRBV27 and TRBJ1-1, with unresolved D. This CDR3 has 14 residues. Trimming took off 2 bases at V and 3 bases at J, with 10 bases between the two ends. CDR1 and CDR2 from the germline V gene are MNHEY and SMNVEV (reference sequence). For the CDR3, the DNA is TGTGCCAGCAGTTTAAACAGATTCCACACTGAAGCTTTCTTT. Protein: CASSLNRFHTEAFF.

CDR3 DNA sequence: TGTGCCAGCAGTCCGCAGGGTATCGTCTATGGCTACACCTTC. It yields the protein CASSPQGIVYGYTF. The V and J genes are TRBV11-3 and TRBJ1-2; possible D gene TRBD1, 5 bases. This CDR3 region has 14 residues. V gave up 6 bases and J gave up 4 bases, with 15 bases separating them. Germline CDR1 SGHNT, CDR2 YENEEA.

V gene TRBV13 combines with J gene TRBJ2-7; 13 bases map to TRBD2. The CDR3 runs to 20 residues. Germline CDR1 reads PRHDT; CDR2 reads FYEKMQ (reference sequence). The J segment lost 7 bases and the V segment lost 5 bases, leaving 23 bases of the junction unmatched. The CDR3 region is CASSPALGDGLAGDTLEQYF. CDR3 coding DNA: TGTGCCAGCAGCCCCGCCCTCGGAGACGGACTAGCGGGGGATACCTTGGAGCAGTACTTC.

The rearrangement uses TRBV6-2 or TRBV6-3 and TRBJ2-3; tentative D call: TRBD2 (5 bases). V was cut by 2 bases and J by 2 bases, with 8 bases left in between. Germline V lookup: CDR1 MNHEY, CDR2 SVGEGT. The CDR3 length is 14 residues. The CDR3 DNA reads TGTGCCAGCAGTTACCCCCGGGACACAGATACGCAGTATTTT. Amino acids: CASSYPRDTDTQYF.

The chain has TRBV7-3 and TRBJ1-2; 8 bases map to TRBD1. The V and J ends lost 4 bases and 2 bases, in that order; junction bases with no gene match: 6. This CDR3 spans 15 amino acids. Germline CDR1 and CDR2: SGHTA and FQGTGA. CDR3 amino acids: CASSSGGAGNYGYTF. The CDR3 nucleotides are TGTGCCAGCAGCTCAGGGGGCGCGGGGAACTATGGCTACACCTTC.

This chain uses TRBV5-7 with TRBJ1-5, with D perhaps TRBD1 (5 bases). TRBV5-7 counts as an open reading frame of uncertain function. The CDR3 covers 16 residues. The V end lost 4 bases, the J end lost 4 bases, and 18 bases lay between the germline ends. The CDR3 here is CASSHSGRGGNQPQHF. Written as DNA, the CDR3 is TGTGCCAGCAGCCACTCGGGGCGGGGGGGTAATCAGCCCCAGCATTTT.

This clone was detected once. J is TRBJ1-3 and V is TRBV12-5; D remains ambiguous. The CDR3 spans 13 residues. In germline, CDR1 is LGHNT, CDR2 FRNRAP. The V gene lost 1 base and the J gene lost 5 bases, with 6 bases spanning the gap. DNA of the CDR3: TGTGCTAGTGGTTTGGGGGAGCGAAACACCATATATTTT. Translating it yields CASGLGERNTIYF.

J is TRBJ1-1 and V is TRBV6-1; tentative D call: TRBD1 (6 bases). The CDR3 extends over 14 amino acids. Between the trimmed V and J ends, which lost 3 bases and 1 base, there was a span of 9 bases. CDR1 and CDR2 from the germline V gene are MNHNS and SASEGT. This CDR3 is CASSDQGQNTEAFF. Written as DNA, the CDR3 is TGTGCCAGCAGTGACCAGGGACAGAACACTGAAGCTTTCTTT.